A single sample gave rise to the 4 T cell receptor beta chains below, sequenced in a study of response to subunit inactivated influenza vaccine. Each CDR3 protein is one row after TCRdb ran MiXCR on the RT-PCR reads. The sample has about 300,000 distinct CDR3 sequences; just over 20% are singletons. The sequences come from PBMCs from blood, collected approximately 20 months after vaccination. Receptors originate from a man aged 50 to 75 who received an inactivated influenza vaccine.

This clonotype has only a few counts. This rearrangement joins TRBV2 to TRBJ1-2; D remains ambiguous. Trimming pared 5 bases from V and 7 bases from J, leaving 17 bases between. Germline V lookup: CDR1 SNHLY, CDR2 FYNNEI. The CDR3 runs to 14 residues. This chain's CDR3 is CASSSLARGSGYTF. The DNA for the CDR3 is TGTGCCAGCAGTTCCCTGGCACGCGGTAGTGGCTACACCTTC.

This clonotype was found many times. The rearrangement uses TRBV7-9 and TRBJ1-2; the match to TRBD1 covers 8 bases. Germline-derived CDR1 and CDR2 are SEHNR and FQNEAQ (reference sequence). The V segment lost 5 bases and the J segment 11 bases; nucleotides outside the gene matches: 13. The CDR3 length is 14 residues. In nucleotides, the CDR3 is TGTGCCAGCAGCCGATTTATTGACAGGGGACCTTACACCTTC. Translating it yields CASSRFIDRGPYTF.

The rearrangement uses TRBV6-1 and TRBJ2-3; 11 nucleotides match TRBD2. V shed 6 bases, J shed 4 bases, and the junction held 9 bases outside the gene matches. The CDR3 runs 16 residues. Germline V gene data show CDR1 as MNHNS and CDR2 as SASEGT. DNA of the CDR3: TGTGCCAGCAGAACCCTAGCGGGAGGTTTTCCAGATACGCAGTATTTT. It encodes CASRTLAGGFPDTQYF.

This clonotype was observed at least ten times. V and J are TRBV29-1 and TRBJ1-2; D is possibly TRBD1 (6 bases). Trimming cost V 6 bases and J 4 bases, with 9 bases left between them. Germline CDR1 is SQVTM and CDR2 is ANQGSEA. The CDR3 loop spans 11 amino acids. The CDR3 sequence: CSVGQTYGYTF. The CDR3 bases are TGCAGCGTCGGACAGACCTATGGCTACACCTTC.